The entry below describes one TCR beta chain. Its antigen remains undetermined. The sample holds no much larger clone one base away, and base qualities are not on file. This sample is drawn from a study of cytomegalovirus exposure and HLA in healthy donors (dated by TCRdb to 2015 to 2018). Background on the whole study: According to a later analysis, one platform produced both the roughly 110 validation repertoires and the 670 or so repertoires of the first cohort. The study combined high-throughput TCR immunosequencing, statistical association of individual TCRs with disease status, and machine learning to predict cytomegalovirus infection status. The study was designed to test whether signatures of past pathogen exposure could be identified by cataloging public T cell receptors. Along with the roughly 670-subject first cohort, a separate validation cohort of more than 90 different subjects was used. What the research found in general, with its limitations: A few of the identified cytomegalovirus-associated TCR beta chains were confirmed in vitro to be specific for cytomegalovirus antigens. The validation cohort had no HLA typing available for a later analysis, so co-occurrence within that cohort was assessed over all 120 or so repertoires. The classifier was reported to diagnose cytomegalovirus status with high specificity and sensitivity in both the original cohort and the validation cohort. In the study, some 160 TCR beta chains were listed as associated with cytomegalovirus. The authors suggested that the approach could potentially be generalized to other disease states and immunological phenotypes. Across donors, most TCR sequences were observed very rarely, whereas some public TCRs were present in many individuals. In a later analysis, TCRs clustered in the first cohort were found to also tend to co-occur in the 120 validation repertoires, with around 94% of cluster scores above 0.

The donors belonged to the validation cohort of 90 to 150 subjects, which was separate from the 666-subject first cohort. V has 3 bases trimmed and J has 0 bases trimmed; junction bases matching no gene number 9. CDR1 and CDR2, looked up from the germline V gene, are SGHDN and FVKESK. Spanning cysteine to phenylalanine, the CDR3 consists of 17 amino acids. The read is trimmed to its CDR3 DNA, 51 bases read in frame from base 1. Libraries were constructed by the immunoSEQ multiplex PCR assay. On the study's bioinformatics: To diagnose cytomegalovirus status from the catalog of TCR beta chain sequences, a statistical classification framework was built. As stored in TCRdb, this immuneACCESS dataset retains in-frame rearrangements with V and J assigned. A fraction of the clones does not appear; measured against another copy, unresolved V genes explain less than half of the discrepancy, and the remainder lacks a known reason. V, J and clone size reflect that table, while D and trimming were determined from the DNA. The sample records under 75,000 clones, just under 85% of which are singletons. Of the sample, under 3.5% falls within the top ten clones.

Sequencing input: PBMCs. This TCR was sampled from a man between 25 and 39 years old in good health and CMV-seronegative. The chain is encoded by TRBV14 joined to TRBJ1-1; 8 middle bases align to TRBD1. The CDR3: CASSQLGWTGLNTEAFF. The nucleotide sequence reads as follows: TGTGCCAGCAGCCAGCTAGGCTGGACAGGGCTGAACACTGAAGCTTTCTTT.